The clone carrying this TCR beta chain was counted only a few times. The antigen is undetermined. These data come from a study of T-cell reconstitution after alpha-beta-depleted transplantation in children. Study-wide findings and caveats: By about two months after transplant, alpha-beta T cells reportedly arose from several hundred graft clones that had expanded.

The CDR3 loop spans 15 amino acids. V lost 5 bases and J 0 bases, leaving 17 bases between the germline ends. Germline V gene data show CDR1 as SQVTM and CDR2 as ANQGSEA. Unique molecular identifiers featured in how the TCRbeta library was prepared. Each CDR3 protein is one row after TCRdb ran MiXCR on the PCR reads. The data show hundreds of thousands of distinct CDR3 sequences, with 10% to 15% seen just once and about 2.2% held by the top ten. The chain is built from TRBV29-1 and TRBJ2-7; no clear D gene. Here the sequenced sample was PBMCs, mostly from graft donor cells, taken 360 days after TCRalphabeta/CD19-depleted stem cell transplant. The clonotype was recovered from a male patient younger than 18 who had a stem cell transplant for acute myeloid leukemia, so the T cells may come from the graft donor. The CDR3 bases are TGCAGCGTTAGAAGATATATCGGCCGCTCCTACGAGCAGTACTTC. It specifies CSVRRYIGRSYEQYF.